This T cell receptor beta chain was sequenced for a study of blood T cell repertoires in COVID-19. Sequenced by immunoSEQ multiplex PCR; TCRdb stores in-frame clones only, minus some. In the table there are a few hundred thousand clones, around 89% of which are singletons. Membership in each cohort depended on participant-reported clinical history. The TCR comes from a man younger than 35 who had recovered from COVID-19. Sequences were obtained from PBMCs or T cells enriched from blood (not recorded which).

In DNA form, the CDR3 reads TGTGCCACCAGTGATTTTACAGGGAAAGGCTACACCTTC. This gives the protein CATSDFTGKGYTF. This chain joins TRBV24-1 and TRBJ1-2, with D maybe TRBD1 (6 bases). Germline V gene lookup returns CDR1 KGHDR and CDR2 SFDVKD. This CDR3 is built from 13 residues. Trimming pared 1 base from V and 8 bases from J, leaving 10 bases between.